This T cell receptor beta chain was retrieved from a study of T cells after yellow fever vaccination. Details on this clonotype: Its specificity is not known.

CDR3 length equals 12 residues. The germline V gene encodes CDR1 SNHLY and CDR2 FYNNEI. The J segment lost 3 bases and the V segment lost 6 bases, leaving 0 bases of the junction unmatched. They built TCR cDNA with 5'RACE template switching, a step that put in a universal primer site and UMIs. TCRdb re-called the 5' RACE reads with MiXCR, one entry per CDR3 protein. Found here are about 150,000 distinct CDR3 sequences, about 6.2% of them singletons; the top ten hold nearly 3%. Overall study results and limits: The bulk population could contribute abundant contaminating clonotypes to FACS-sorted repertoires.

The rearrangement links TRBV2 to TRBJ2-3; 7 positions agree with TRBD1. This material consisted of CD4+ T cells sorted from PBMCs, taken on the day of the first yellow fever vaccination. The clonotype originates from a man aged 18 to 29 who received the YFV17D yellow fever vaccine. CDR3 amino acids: CASRQGTDTQYF. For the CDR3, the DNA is TGTGCCAGCAGACAGGGGACAGATACGCAGTATTTT. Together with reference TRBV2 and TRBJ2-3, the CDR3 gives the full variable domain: EPEVTQTPSHQVTQMGQEVILRCVPISNHLYFYWYRQILGQKVEFLVSFYNNEISEKSEIFDDQFSVERPDGSNFTLKIRSTKLEDSAMYFCASRQGTDTQYFGPGTRLTVL.